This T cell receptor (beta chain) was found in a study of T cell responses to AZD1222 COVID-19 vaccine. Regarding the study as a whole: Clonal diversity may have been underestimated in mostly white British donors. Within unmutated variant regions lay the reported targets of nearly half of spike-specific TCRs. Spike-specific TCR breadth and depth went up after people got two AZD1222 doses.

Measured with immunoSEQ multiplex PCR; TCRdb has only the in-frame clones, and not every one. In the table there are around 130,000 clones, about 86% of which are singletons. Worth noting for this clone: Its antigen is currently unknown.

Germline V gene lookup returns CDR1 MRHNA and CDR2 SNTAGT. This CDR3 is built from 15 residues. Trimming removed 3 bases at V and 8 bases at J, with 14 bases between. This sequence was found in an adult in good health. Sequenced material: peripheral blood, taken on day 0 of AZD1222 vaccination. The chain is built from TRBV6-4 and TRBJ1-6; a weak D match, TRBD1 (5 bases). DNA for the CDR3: TGTGCCAGCAGTGAAGAGGACGGGACGGATTCACCCCTCCACTTT. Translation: CASSEEDGTDSPLHF.